This T cell receptor beta chain is drawn from a study of CD8 T cells in Susac syndrome. RNA in amounts of 0.5 to 1 ug was reverse transcribed with random hexamers. An immunoSEQ multiplex PCR amplified TCR beta CDR3 over 54 Vbeta and 13 Jbeta. A single record per CDR3 protein comes from TCRdb applying MiXCR to the immunoSEQ multiplex PCR reads. This table holds approximately 190,000 distinct CDR3 sequences, approximately 94% found once. V gave up 6 bases and J gave up 5 bases; unmatched junction bases: 7. The CDR3 is made up of 14 amino acids. In this sample, this clonotype turned up once. The sequencing sample was made of CD4+ T cells from PBMCs. This sequence joins TRBV12-3 or TRBV12-4 and TRBJ2-7; 10 nucleotides match TRBD1. The clonotype comes from a human donor in good health. The CDR3 loop is CASSSGTGVNEQYF. CDR3 nucleotide sequence: TGTGCCAGCAGCTCCGGGACAGGGGTAAACGAGCAGTACTTC.